What follows are 9 T cell receptor beta chains derived from one specimen sequenced in a study of T cells in Graves' hyperthyroidism and ophthalmopathy. The source material, RNA transcripts, was used to amplify TCR beta CDR3 regions. An initial round of RT-PCR targeting the TCR CDR3 relied on the HTBI primer set. TCRdb re-derived calls from the multiplex PCR reads in MiXCR, one entry per CDR3 protein. The sample holds roughly 300,000 distinct CDR3 sequences, approximately 26% seen once. The sample consisted of blood. The source of these receptors is a man aged 35 to 55 with Graves' hyperthyroidism that later progressed to Graves' ophthalmopathy.

The rearrangement links TRBV6-2 or TRBV6-3 to TRBJ1-1, with 8 bases that match TRBD1. V dropped 5 bases and J dropped 7; count of bases not matched to a gene: 9. The germline V gene has CDR1 MNHEY and CDR2 SVGEGT. The CDR3 covers 14 residues. CDR3 coding DNA: TGTGCCAGCAGTCAACGGACAGGGAGGCATGAAGCTTTCTTT. Translation gives CASSQRTGRHEAFF.

This clonotype was detected many times. The CDR3 nucleotides read TGTGCCAGCAGTGAAGGTCTAGCGGGGTTCGAGACCCAGTACTTC. Translation gives CASSEGLAGFETQYF. This chain links TRBV6-1 with TRBJ2-5, with TRBD2 identical over 9 bases. The CDR3 has 15 residues. CDR1 MNHNS and CDR2 SASEGT come from the germline V gene. With 1 base clipped from V and 5 bases from J, the junction kept 5 bases outside the gene matches.

This clonotype came up many times. V usage is TRBV20-1 and J usage is TRBJ2-5; D remains ambiguous. This CDR3 region has 10 residues. Germline V gene sequence: CDR1 DFQATT, CDR2 SNEGSKA (reference sequence). Trimming removed 3 bases from V and 5 bases from J, with 4 bases in between. The CDR3 reads CSASIETQYF. The CDR3 coding sequence is TGCAGTGCTAGCATTGAGACCCAGTACTTC.

Ten or more counts support this clonotype. J is TRBJ2-2 and V is TRBV4-1; 12 bases are shared with TRBD2. J gave up 7 bases and V 4 bases, and 10 bases lay outside the gene matches. The germline gives CDR1 MGHRA, CDR2 YSYEKL. The CDR3 extends over 17 amino acids. The CDR3 nucleotides read TGCGCCAGCAGCCCCTCCGGGACTAGCGGGTCGGGCGGGGAGCTGTTTTTT. Protein sequence: CASSPSGTSGSGGELFF.

The V and J genes are TRBV29-1 and TRBJ2-5, with D possibly called TRBD1 or TRBD2 (5 bases each). Between the trimmed V and J ends, which lost 4 bases and 10 bases, there was a span of 13 bases. The germline V gene has CDR1 SQVTM and CDR2 ANQGSEA. The CDR3 loop spans 11 amino acids. The CDR3 DNA reads as TGCAGCGTTGGGAGAGGGGATGACCAGTACTTC. Its protein is CSVGRGDDQYF.

This chain links TRBV20-1 with TRBJ2-7; possible D gene TRBD2, 6 bases. The CDR3 has 13 amino acids. CDR1 is DFQATT and CDR2 is SNEGSKA in the germline V gene (reference sequence). V gave up 0 bases and J gave up 2 bases, with 8 bases separating them. CDR3 protein: CSARDGGTYEQYF. In nucleotides, the CDR3 is TGCAGTGCTAGAGATGGGGGGACCTACGAGCAGTACTTC.

This clonotype was recorded many times. The gene calls are TRBV11-3 and TRBJ1-1; tentative D call: TRBD1 (6 bases). Germline V gene sequence: CDR1 SGHNT, CDR2 YENEEA. V shed 4 bases and J shed 3 bases, with 9 bases lying between them. CDR3 length: 13 amino acids. The CDR3 nucleotides are TGTGCCAGCAGCTCCGGACAGTACACTGAAGCTTTCTTT. Its translation: CASSSGQYTEAFF.

The chain joins TRBV6-2 or TRBV6-3 to TRBJ2-7; 7 nucleotides match TRBD2. Germline V gene data show CDR1 as MNHEY and CDR2 as SVGEGT. The CDR3 consists of 15 residues. The V segment lost 10 bases and the J segment 0 bases; nucleotides outside the gene matches: 12. The CDR3 coding sequence is TGTGCCACTGAGACTAGCCGGTACGTCTCCTACGAGCAGTACTTC. Protein sequence: CATETSRYVSYEQYF.

The rearrangement joins TRBV6-1 to TRBJ2-7; D is unclear. Germline CDR1 MNHNS, CDR2 SASEGT. V lost 6 bases and J 6 bases, leaving 21 bases between the germline ends. The CDR3 is 15 residues long. CDR3 sequence reads: CASRTRSARGFEQYF. DNA for the CDR3: TGTGCCAGCAGGACCCGAAGCGCCCGAGGATTCGAGCAGTACTTC.